The following is a TCR beta chain sequence with its context. The CDR3 contains 13 residues. CDR1 and CDR2 (germline): SGHVS, FQNEAQ. Trimming removed 5 bases from V and 8 bases from J; junction bases left unmatched: 8. These data are taken from a study of blood T cell repertoires in COVID-19. About the study: Donors in the United States, Italy and Spain gave samples during acute or convalescent COVID-19. Nucleic acid was either cDNA or gDNA, and it came from T cells, B-cell-depleted T cells, or PBMCs.

Original data processing: The authors estimated nucleated cell counts from reference gene primer amplification. This table comes from immunoSEQ multiplex PCR, and its TCRdb copy is limited to in-frame clones, with some not included. V, J and clone size derive from that table, while D and trimming were established from the DNA sequence. This sample has under 500,000 clones; roughly 89% occur once, and the top ten carry around 4.4%. The rearrangement joins TRBV7-8 to TRBJ1-2; 7 bases align to TRBD1. The TCR was taken from a woman aged 30 to 39 with acute or convalescent COVID-19. Sequenced input: peripheral blood. Here the CDR3 reads CASSHDRESGYTF. The CDR3 region has the DNA TGTGCCAGCAGCCACGACAGGGAGTCCGGCTACACCTTC.